This entry lists 14 T cell receptor beta chains sequenced from one sample in a study of identical twins. MiXCR, run by TCRdb on the 5' RACE reads, gives a single entry per CDR3 protein. The sample includes around 470,000 distinct CDR3 sequences, approximately 15% of them seen just once. These same data were also listed under a study on yellow fever vaccine responses in identical twins.

Specimen: CD4+ T cells sorted from blood. The receptors stem from a woman younger than 35 in good health.

This clonotype was observed a few times. J is TRBJ2-5 and V is TRBV5-6; 7 bases line up with TRBD1. Germline assignment: CDR1 SGHDT and CDR2 YYEEEE. CDR3 length: 14 amino acids. V dropped 4 bases and J dropped 3; count of bases not matched to a gene: 6. The CDR3 DNA follows: TGTGCCAGCAGCCCGACAGGGACAGAAGAGACCCAGTACTTC. Translated: CASSPTGTEETQYF.

The V and J genes are TRBV6-4 and TRBJ2-4; D not resolved. This CDR3 spans 19 amino acids. The V end was cut by 1 base, the J end by 0 bases, with 19 bases between. Germline V gene data show CDR1 as MRHNA and CDR2 as SNTAGT. The CDR3 DNA reads TGTGCCAGCAGTGACTTAATTGTCCACTTTCAAAAAGCCAAAAACATTCAGTACTTC. It specifies CASSDLIVHFQKAKNIQYF.

This rearrangement joins TRBV10-3 to TRBJ2-5; D assignment may be TRBD1 or TRBD2 (7 bases each). V was trimmed by 9 bases and J by 3 bases, leaving 14 bases between them. CDR1 and CDR2 (germline): ENHRY, SYGVKD. The CDR3 has 13 amino acids. DNA for the CDR3: TGTGCCATTTCGACAGGGACTAAAGAGACCCAGTACTTC. This encodes CAISTGTKETQYF.

The rearrangement joins TRBV12-3 or TRBV12-4 to TRBJ2-7; 8 bases are a match to TRBD2. This CDR3 is 13 amino acids long. J was trimmed by 4 bases and V by 3 bases; bases with no gene match: 2. This CDR3 is CASSLGLVYEQYF. For the CDR3, the DNA is TGTGCCAGCAGTTTGGGACTAGTATACGAGCAGTACTTC.

About this clonotype itself: Sequence at one end of the junction differs from germline and may be a read error. The chain joins TRBV5-1 to TRBJ2-2; the D is unclear. The CDR3 has 14 amino acids. Germline CDR1 and CDR2: SGHRS and YFSETQ. The CDR3 nucleotides read TGTGCCAGCAGCTCCATGCTGGACACCGGGGAGCTGTTTTTT. This codes for CASSSMLDTGELFF. Filled out from reference TRBV5-1 and TRBJ2-2, the complete variable domain reads KAGVTQTPRYLIKTRGQQVTLSCSPISGHRSVSWYQQTPGQGLQFLFEYFSETQRNKGNFPGRFSGRQFSNSRSEMNVSTLELGDSALYLCASSSMLDTGELFFGEGSRLTVL.

This rearrangement joins TRBV20-1 to TRBJ2-1; tentative D call: TRBD2 (6 bases). Trimming pared 2 bases from V and 6 bases from J, leaving 14 bases between. CDR3 length: 14 amino acids. Germline V gene lookup returns CDR1 DFQATT and CDR2 SNEGSKA (reference sequence). In DNA, the CDR3 is TGCAGTGCTAGACCCCCGCTTAGCGGCAATGAGCAGTTCTTC. Translation gives CSARPPLSGNEQFF.

The chain is built from TRBV6-5 and TRBJ2-4; perhaps D is TRBD1 or TRBD2 (5 bases each). Germline CDR1 reads MNHEY; CDR2 reads SVGAGI. This CDR3 has 16 residues. Trimming cost V 2 bases and J 1 base, with 12 bases left between them. The CDR3 loop reads CASSYEGPWAKNIQYF. The DNA of the CDR3 is TGTGCCAGCAGTTACGAGGGGCCGTGGGCCAAAAACATTCAGTACTTC.

This chain links TRBV6-2 or TRBV6-3 with TRBJ2-1, with 8 bases lining up with TRBD1. V dropped 5 bases and J dropped 3; count of bases not matched to a gene: 9. CDR3 length: 16 residues. In germline, CDR1 is MNHEY, CDR2 SVGEGT. The CDR3 bases are TGTGCCAGCAGTCTCGCCCCGGGACAGGACTACAATGAGCAGTTCTTC. This translates into CASSLAPGQDYNEQFF.

This chain joins TRBV20-1 and TRBJ2-1, with 10 bases that match TRBD2. Germline CDR1 DFQATT, CDR2 SNEGSKA (reference sequence). The V segment lost 3 bases and the J segment 9 bases; nucleotides outside the gene matches: 8. CDR3 length: 14 amino acids. The CDR3 loop reads CSARRISGRGEQFF. In DNA form, the CDR3 reads TGCAGTGCTAGGCGCATCAGCGGGAGGGGTGAGCAGTTCTTC.

V is TRBV28 and J is TRBJ2-3, with 9 bases that match TRBD2. The CDR3 contains 19 residues. Per the germline V gene, CDR1 is MDHEN and CDR2 is SYDVKM. J was trimmed by 2 bases and V by 3 bases; bases with no gene match: 15. In DNA, the CDR3 is TGTGCCAGCAGTTTGGGGTCCAGCGGGGGGTTCGCTACCACAGATACGCAGTATTTT. As protein: CASSLGSSGGFATTDTQYF.

This clonotype was observed a few times. The chain employs TRBV12-3 or TRBV12-4 and TRBJ2-1, with a weak D call TRBD1 (5 bases). The V end was cut by 3 bases, the J end by 12 bases, with 18 bases between. The CDR3 loop spans 14 amino acids. Written as DNA, the CDR3 is TGTGCCAGCAGTTTCAACCCCGACCGAAGGGGGCAGTTCTTC. Encoded protein: CASSFNPDRRGQFF.

The rearrangement joins TRBV6-5 to TRBJ1-5; D gene unclear. CDR1 and CDR2 (germline): MNHEY, SVGAGI. The CDR3 runs 14 residues. V shed 2 bases and J shed 4 bases, with 9 bases lying between them. CDR3 nucleotides: TGTGCCAGCAGTTACCAGCTCGGGAATCAGCCCCAGCATTTT. This translates into CASSYQLGNQPQHF.

This clonotype was observed many times. This chain links TRBV15 with TRBJ2-1; weak D call: TRBD2 (5 bases). Trimming pared 1 base from V and 10 bases from J, leaving 11 bases between. This CDR3 region has 13 residues. Germline V gene sequence: CDR1 LNHNV, CDR2 YYDKDF (reference sequence). The CDR3, as DNA: TGTGCCACCAGCAGAGGGTCCAGAGGGGAGCAGTTCTTC. Translated, it gives CATSRGSRGEQFF.

This clonotype was seen only a few times. V and J are TRBV28 and TRBJ1-1, with a tentative D call TRBD1 (5 bases). The CDR3 is 12 residues long. V was trimmed by 2 bases and J by 6 bases, leaving 7 bases between them. Germline CDR1 reads MDHEN; CDR2 reads SYDVKM. DNA of the CDR3: TGTGCCAGCAGTTTAAAAGGGGCTGAAGCTTTCTTT. This sequence encodes CASSLKGAEAFF. The variable domain in full, with the rest retrieved from reference TRBV28 and TRBJ1-1, is DVKVTQSSRYLVKRTGEKVFLECVQDMDHENMFWYRQDPGLGLRLIYFSYDVKMKEKGDIPEGYSVSREKKERFSLILESASTNQTSMYLCASSLKGAEAFFGQGTRLTVV.